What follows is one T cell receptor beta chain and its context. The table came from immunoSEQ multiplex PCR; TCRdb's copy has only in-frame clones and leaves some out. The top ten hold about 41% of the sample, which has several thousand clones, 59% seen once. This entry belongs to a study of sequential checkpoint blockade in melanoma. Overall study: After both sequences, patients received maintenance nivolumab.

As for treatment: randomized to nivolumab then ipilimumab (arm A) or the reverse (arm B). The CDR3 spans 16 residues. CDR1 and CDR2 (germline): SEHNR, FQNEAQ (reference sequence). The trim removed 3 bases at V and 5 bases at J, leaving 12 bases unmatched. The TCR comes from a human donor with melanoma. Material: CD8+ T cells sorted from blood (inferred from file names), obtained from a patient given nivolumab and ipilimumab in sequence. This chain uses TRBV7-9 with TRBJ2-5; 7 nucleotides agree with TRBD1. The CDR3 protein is CASSFFPGGWDETQYF. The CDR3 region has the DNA TGTGCCAGCAGCTTTTTTCCAGGGGGATGGGATGAGACCCAGTACTTC.